This T cell receptor (beta chain) was documented in a study of blood T cell repertoires in COVID-19. Looking at the study overall: T cells, B-cell-depleted T cells, or PBMCs provided the cDNA or gDNA that served as material.

In the study's own analysis: Amplification of reference gene primers provided the estimated nucleated cell counts. This table comes from immunoSEQ multiplex PCR, and its TCRdb copy is limited to in-frame clones, with some not included. That table supplies the V and J calls and clone size; D and trimming were determined from the DNA. The data contain some 300,000 clones, around 90% of them singletons. CDR1 is MNHEY and CDR2 is SVGAGI in the germline V gene. The germline V and J ends were trimmed by 0 bases and 8 bases, with 16 bases remaining between them. This CDR3 is built from 15 residues. Study members were between about 18 and 100 years old and lived in 24 US regions. Cohort allocation depended upon clinical history that participants reported.

Sequenced material: PBMCs or T cells enriched from blood (not recorded which). The rearrangement links TRBV6-5 to TRBJ1-2; possibly TRBD1 for D (6 bases). The source of this sequence is a woman under 40 who had recovered from COVID-19. This chain's CDR3 is CASSYSTAGVEGYTF. The CDR3 DNA reads as TGTGCCAGCAGTTACTCGACTGCAGGGGTGGAGGGCTACACCTTC.